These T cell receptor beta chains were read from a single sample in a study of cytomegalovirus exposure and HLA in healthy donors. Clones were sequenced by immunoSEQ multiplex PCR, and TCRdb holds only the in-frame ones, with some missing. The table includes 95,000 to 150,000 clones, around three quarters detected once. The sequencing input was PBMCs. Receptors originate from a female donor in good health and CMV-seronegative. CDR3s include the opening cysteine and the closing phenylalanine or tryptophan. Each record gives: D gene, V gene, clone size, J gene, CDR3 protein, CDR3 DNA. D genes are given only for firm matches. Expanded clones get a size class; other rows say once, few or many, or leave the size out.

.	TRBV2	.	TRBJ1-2	CASKGDQTYGYTF	TGTGCCAGCAAGGGGGACCAGACATATGGCTACACCTTC
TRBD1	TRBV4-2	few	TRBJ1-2	CASSQTGQSNYGYTF	TGTGCCAGCAGCCAAACGGGACAGTCTAACTATGGCTACACCTTC
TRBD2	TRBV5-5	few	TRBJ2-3	CASLRVTSGATSTDTQYF	TGTGCCAGCCTACGGGTTACGAGCGGGGCGACTAGCACAGATACGCAGTATTTT
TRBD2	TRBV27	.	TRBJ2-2	CASRSLAGGVGELFF	TGTGCCAGCAGGTCACTAGCGGGGGGGGTCGGGGAGCTGTTTTTT
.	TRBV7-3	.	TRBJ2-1	CASSANGGWAGSSYNEQFF	TGTGCCAGCAGCGCTAATGGGGGGTGGGCGGGATCCTCCTACAATGAGCAGTTCTTC
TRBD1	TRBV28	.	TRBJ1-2	CASSLWGTGGSYGYTF	TGTGCCAGCAGTTTATGGGGGACAGGGGGCTCGTATGGCTACACCTTC
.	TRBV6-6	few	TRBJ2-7	CASRASVRSLSEEQYF	TGTGCCAGCAGGGCTAGCGTCCGCTCTCTCTCGGAGGAGCAGTACTTC
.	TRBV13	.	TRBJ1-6	CASSAKTGSSPLHF	TGTGCCAGCAGCGCCAAAACAGGAAGTTCACCCCTCCACTTT
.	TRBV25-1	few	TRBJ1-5	CASSEWGQGPEHF	TGTGCCAGCAGTGAATGGGGACAAGGCCCGGAGCATTTT
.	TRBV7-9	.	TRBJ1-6	CSSSVAGGGAQSSDSPLHF	TGTTCCAGCAGCGTGGCCGGGGGGGGTGCCCAATCAAGTGATTCACCCCTCCACTTT
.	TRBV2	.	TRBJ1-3	CASMGSAGNTIYF	TGTGCCAGCATGGGTAGCGCTGGAAACACCATATATTTT
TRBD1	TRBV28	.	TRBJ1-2	CASSWDSNYGYTF	TGTGCCAGCAGTTGGGACAGTAACTATGGCTACACCTTC
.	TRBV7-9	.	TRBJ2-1	CASSPSHHGLAGINEQFF	TGTGCCAGCAGCCCTAGCCATCACGGTTTGGCGGGGATCAATGAGCAGTTCTTC
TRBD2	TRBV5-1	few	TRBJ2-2	CASSLLAGDTGELFF	TGCGCCAGCAGCTTGTTAGCGGGGGACACCGGGGAGCTGTTTTTT
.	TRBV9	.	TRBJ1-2	CASSVEEGYYGYTF	TGTGCCAGCAGCGTAGAGGAGGGATACTATGGCTACACCTTC
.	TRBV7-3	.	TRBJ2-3	CASSVGTSTDTQYF	TGTGCCAGCAGCGTAGGGACTTCAACAGATACGCAGTATTTT
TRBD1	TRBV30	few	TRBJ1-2	CAWRTGGNYGYTF	TGTGCCTGGAGGACAGGGGGTAACTATGGCTACACCTTC
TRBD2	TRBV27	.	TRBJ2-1	CASSTASGSYNEQFF	TGTGCCAGCAGTACGGCTAGCGGGAGCTACAATGAGCAGTTCTTC
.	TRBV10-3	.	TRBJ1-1	CAISGQNTEAFF	TGTGCCATCAGCGGACAGAACACTGAAGCTTTCTTT
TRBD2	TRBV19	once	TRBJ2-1	CASSASSGGRSEQFF	TGTGCCAGTAGCGCATCTAGCGGGGGGCGATCTGAGCAGTTCTTC
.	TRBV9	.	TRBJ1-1	CASSVDPDTEAFF	TGTGCCAGCAGCGTAGATCCCGACACTGAAGCTTTCTTT
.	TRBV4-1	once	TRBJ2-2	CASSQGASYTGELFF	TGCGCCAGCAGCCAAGGGGCTTCCTACACCGGGGAGCTGTTTTTT
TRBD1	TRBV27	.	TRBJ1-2	CASSSEIGDSRYYGYTF	TGTGCCAGCAGTTCCGAAATCGGGGACAGCCGCTACTATGGCTACACCTTC
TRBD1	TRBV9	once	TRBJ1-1	CASSVDRGRTEAFF	TGTGCCAGCAGCGTGGACAGGGGGCGGACTGAAGCTTTCTTT
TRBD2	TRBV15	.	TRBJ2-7	CATSRGGLAGASEQYF	TGTGCCACCAGCAGAGGGGGACTAGCGGGAGCTTCCGAGCAGTACTTC
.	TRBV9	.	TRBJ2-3	CASSATDLTDTQYF	TGTGCCAGCAGCGCAACCGACTTGACAGATACGCAGTATTTT
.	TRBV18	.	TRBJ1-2	CASSPGSGNYGYTF	TGTGCCAGCTCACCAGGGTCAGGGAACTATGGCTACACCTTC
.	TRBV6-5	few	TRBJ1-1	CASSERENTEAFF	TGTGCCAGCAGTGAGAGGGAAAACACTGAAGCTTTCTTT
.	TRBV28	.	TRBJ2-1	CASSLTTAYNEQFF	TGTGCCAGCAGTCTTACGACAGCCTACAATGAGCAGTTCTTC
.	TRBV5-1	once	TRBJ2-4	CASTGTAQDIQYF	TGCGCCAGCACCGGGACTGCCCAAGACATTCAGTACTTC
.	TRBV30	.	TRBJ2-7	CAWNLARDEQYF	TGTGCCTGGAATCTAGCACGGGACGAGCAGTACTTC
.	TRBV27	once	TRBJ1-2	CASSPSGLSYGYTF	TGTGCCAGCAGTCCTTCGGGACTGAGCTATGGCTACACCTTC
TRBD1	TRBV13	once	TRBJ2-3	CASSLPRQGDTQYF	TGTGCCAGCAGCTTACCAAGACAGGGAGATACGCAGTATTTT
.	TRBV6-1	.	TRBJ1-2	CASRFTQASGGGYTF	TGTGCCAGCAGATTTACTCAGGCATCGGGGGGAGGCTACACCTTC
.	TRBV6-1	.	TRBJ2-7	CASSETWSPSSYEQYF	TGTGCCAGCAGTGAAACATGGAGCCCGAGCTCCTACGAGCAGTACTTC
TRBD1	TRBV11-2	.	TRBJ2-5	CASSLVYGQGYQETQYF	TGTGCCAGCAGCTTAGTATACGGACAGGGGTACCAAGAGACCCAGTACTTC
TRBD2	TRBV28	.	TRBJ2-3	CASSRTSGEDLTDTQYF	TGTGCCAGCAGTCGGACTAGCGGGGAAGACTTGACAGATACGCAGTATTTT
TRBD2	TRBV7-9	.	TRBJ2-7	CASSRSGLTYEQYF	TGTGCCAGCAGCCGTAGCGGGCTAACCTACGAGCAGTACTTC
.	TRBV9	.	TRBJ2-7	CASSVGRELSYEQYF	TGTGCCAGCAGCGTAGGACGGGAACTCTCCTACGAGCAGTACTTC
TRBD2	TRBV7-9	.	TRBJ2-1	CASSLGRLSGTSEHNEQFF	TGTGCCAGCAGCTTAGGGAGGCTATCCGGGACTAGCGAGCACAATGAGCAGTTCTTC
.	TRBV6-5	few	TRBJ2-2	CASSRNTGELFF	TGTGCCAGCAGCCGGAACACCGGGGAGCTGTTTTTT
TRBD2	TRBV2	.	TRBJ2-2	CASLKIAGTQELFF	TGTGCCAGCTTAAAGATAGCGGGAACCCAGGAGCTGTTTTTT
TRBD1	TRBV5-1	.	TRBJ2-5	CASSLRPGTGFGETQYF	TGCGCCAGCAGCTTGCGTCCCGGGACAGGCTTCGGGGAGACCCAGTACTTC
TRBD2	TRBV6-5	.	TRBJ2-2	CASSYLAGGRSGELFF	TGTGCCAGCAGTTACTTGGCGGGGGGGCGTAGCGGGGAGCTGTTTTTT
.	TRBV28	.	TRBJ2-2	CASSLQITGELFF	TGTGCCAGCAGTTTACAGATAACCGGGGAGCTGTTTTTT
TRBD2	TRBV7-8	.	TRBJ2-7	CASSSGLAGVGEQYF	TGTGCCAGCAGCTCGGGACTAGCGGGAGTCGGCGAGCAGTACTTC
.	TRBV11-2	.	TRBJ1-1	CASSLALRNTEAFF	TGTGCCAGCAGCTTAGCCCTGCGGAACACTGAAGCTTTCTTT
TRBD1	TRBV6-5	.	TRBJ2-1	CASSTTGGRNEQFF	TGTGCCAGCAGTACAACAGGGGGCCGGAATGAGCAGTTCTTC